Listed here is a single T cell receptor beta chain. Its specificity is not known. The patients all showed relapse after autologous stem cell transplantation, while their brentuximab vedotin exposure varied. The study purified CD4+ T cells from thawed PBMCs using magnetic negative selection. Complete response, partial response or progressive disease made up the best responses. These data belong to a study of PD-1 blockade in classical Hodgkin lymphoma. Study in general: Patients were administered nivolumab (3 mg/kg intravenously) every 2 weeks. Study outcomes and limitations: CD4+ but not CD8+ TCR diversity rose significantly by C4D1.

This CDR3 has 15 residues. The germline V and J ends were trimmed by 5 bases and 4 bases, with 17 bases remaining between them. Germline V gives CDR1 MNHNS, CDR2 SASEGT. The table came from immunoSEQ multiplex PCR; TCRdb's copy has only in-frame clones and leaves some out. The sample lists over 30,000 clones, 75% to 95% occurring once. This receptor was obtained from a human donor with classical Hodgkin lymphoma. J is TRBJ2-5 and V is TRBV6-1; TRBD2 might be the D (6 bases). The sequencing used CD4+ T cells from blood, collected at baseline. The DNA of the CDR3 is TGTGCCAGCAGTAGCCGGGAGCCATGGGTAGAGACCCAGTACTTC. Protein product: CASSSREPWVETQYF.